This TCR beta chain was captured by sequencing in a study of T cell responses to AZD1222 COVID-19 vaccine. In germline, CDR1 is SGHRS, CDR2 YFSETQ. This CDR3 has 14 amino acids. The V end was cut by 1 base, the J end by 0 bases, with 7 bases between. Profiling relied on immunoSEQ multiplex PCR, and the TCRdb table lists in-frame clones only, not all of them. The sample contains around 99,000 clones, 70% to 90% of which appear only once. Worth noting for this clone: Its antigen is not known.

General observations from the study: The study sampled repertoires only after the peak T cell response. Donors in the cohort were predominantly white British and more often female, and clonal diversity was possibly underestimated.

The genes are TRBV5-1 and TRBJ1-1; no clear D. The receptor was derived from an adult who received the AZD1222 COVID-19 vaccine. The specimen comprised peripheral blood, sampled 28 days after the second AZD1222 dose. CDR3 loop: CASSLLGMNTEAFF. DNA of the CDR3: TGCGCCAGCAGCTTGTTAGGGATGAACACTGAAGCTTTCTTT.